The entry below gives a single T cell receptor (beta chain) sequence along with its context. Its antigen remains unknown. J lost 7 bases, V lost 2 bases, and 6 bases had no gene match. From germline, CDR1 is SGHRS and CDR2 YFSETQ. CDR3 size: 15 residues. This sample is drawn from a study of beta chain features in type 1 diabetes. Overall study context: The samples had 107,917,701 sorted cells examined in all.

General study points: In all four CD4+ subsets, TCRB CDR3 length was significantly, moderately reduced in type 1 diabetes.

Every isolated RNA sample was fully reverse transcribed, so sequencing captured expressed TCRB transcripts. Libraries were prepared by immunoSEQ multiplex PCR; TCRdb keeps only in-frame clonotypes and omits some of them. The sample has 330,000 or so clones; around 12% are singletons. The source of this sequence is a woman under 30 with type 1 diabetes. Sequencing was done on a sample of naive CD4+ T cells from blood. This chain uses TRBV5-1 with TRBJ1-5; 10 bases match TRBD1. CDR3 DNA: TGCGCCAGCAGCTTTGATGGACAGGGGGGACAGCCCCAGCATTTT. It translates to CASSFDGQGGQPQHF. Looking up the rest from reference TRBV5-1 and TRBJ1-5 gives the full variable domain: KAGVTQTPRYLIKTRGQQVTLSCSPISGHRSVSWYQQTPGQGLQFLFEYFSETQRNKGNFPGRFSGRQFSNSRSEMNVSTLELGDSALYLCASSFDGQGGQPQHFGDGTRLSIL.